The following is a T cell receptor beta chain sequence with its context. Its antigen is not identified. The protocol was immunoSEQ multiplex PCR, while the TCRdb copy is restricted to in-frame clones and leaves out a portion. Here the sample spans 4,500 to 7,000 clones, 70% to 80% being singletons. These data belong to a study of tissue T cells after allogeneic stem cell transplantation. At the level of the study: Four unmodified and three CD34-selected T-cell-depleted grafts went to graft-versus-host disease patients. CD3+ T cells were flow-sorted when enough cells; otherwise DNA extracted directly. The study's findings and limits: Shared clones across patients were few; motif clustering revealed tissue-specific shared signatures. Tissue-detected TCR repertoire was only partly captured by blood and spleen T cells.

The CDR3 is 14 amino acids. Per germline, CDR1 MNHEY and CDR2 SMNVEV (reference sequence). V dropped 3 bases and J dropped 5 bases, with 11 bases sitting between them. The receptor's source is a man aged 35 to 69 who later had graft-versus-host disease after an allogeneic stem cell transplant. The chain combines TRBV27 with TRBJ2-1; D is possibly TRBD1 or TRBD2 (5 bases each). The source was blood, collected before transplantation. The CDR3 is CASSLGRVNNEQFF. The CDR3 DNA sequence: TGTGCCAGCAGTTTGGGGCGGGTTAACAATGAGCAGTTCTTC.